This T cell receptor (beta chain) was recovered during a study of long-term antiretroviral therapy in people with HIV. Study-wide background: Sampling started about a decade before the 2015 immediate-ART recommendation.

The run of the v3.0 immunoSEQ assay was at survey level. Sequencing was designed to cover about 40,000-50,000 T-cell genomes in each sample. Sequencing used immunoSEQ multiplex PCR; TCRdb keeps in-frame clones, though not all of them. This sample carries about 17,000 clones, roughly four fifths of them seen once, and the ten largest clones take approximately 9.1%. The CDR3 consists of 15 residues. Trimming took 3 bases from V and 4 from J; bases not matched to a gene: 9. Germline V lookup: CDR1 SGHRS, CDR2 YFSETQ. This sequence joins TRBV5-1 and TRBJ2-5; 7 bases map to TRBD1. Sequenced material: unsorted PBMCs, taken 0.3 years after starting antiretroviral therapy. The sequence was obtained from a man younger than 30 with HIV. The DNA of the CDR3 is TGCGCCAGCAGCTCCCTAGGGGGCTTGGGAGAGACCCAGTACTTC. Protein sequence: CASSSLGGLGETQYF.